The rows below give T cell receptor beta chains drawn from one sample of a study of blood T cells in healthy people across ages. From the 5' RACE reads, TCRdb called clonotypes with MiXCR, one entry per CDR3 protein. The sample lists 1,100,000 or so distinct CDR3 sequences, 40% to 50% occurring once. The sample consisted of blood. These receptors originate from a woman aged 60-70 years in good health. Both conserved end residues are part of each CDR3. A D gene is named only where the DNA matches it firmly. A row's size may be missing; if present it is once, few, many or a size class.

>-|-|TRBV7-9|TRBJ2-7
CASSLGRAEQYF
TGTGCCAGCAGCTTAGGCAGGGCCGAGCAGTACTTC
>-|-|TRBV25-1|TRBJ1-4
CASSDPDSLEKLFF
TGTGCCAGCAGTGATCCCGACAGTTTAGAAAAACTGTTTTTT
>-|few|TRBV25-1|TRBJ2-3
CASMTRDRTDTQYF
TGTGCCAGTATGACTAGGGATCGCACAGATACGCAGTATTTT
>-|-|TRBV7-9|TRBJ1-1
CASRADSRGVFF
TGTGCCAGCAGAGCGGACTCCCGGGGAGTTTTCTTT
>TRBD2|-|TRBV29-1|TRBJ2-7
CSVVSSGNYEQYF
TGCAGCGTTGTATCTAGCGGAAATTACGAGCAGTACTTC
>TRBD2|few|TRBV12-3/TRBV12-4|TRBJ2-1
CASSRSGGAGYNEQFF
TGTGCCAGCAGCCGTAGCGGGGGGGCGGGTTACAATGAGCAGTTCTTC
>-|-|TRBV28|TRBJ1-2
CASSLGGGLGYTF
TGTGCCAGCAGTTTAGGAGGGGGTTTGGGCTACACCTTC
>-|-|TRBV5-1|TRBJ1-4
CASSFSGINEKLFF
TGCGCCAGCAGCTTCTCCGGGATTAATGAAAAACTGTTTTTT
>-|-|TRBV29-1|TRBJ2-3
CSVEGLADTQYF
TGCAGCGTTGAAGGGTTGGCGGATACGCAGTATTTT
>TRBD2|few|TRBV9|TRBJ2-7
CASSVGVAGGYEQYF
TGTGCCAGCAGCGTAGGGGTAGCGGGGGGTTACGAGCAGTACTTC
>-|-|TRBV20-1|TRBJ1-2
CSASGGSVYGYTF
TGCAGTGCTAGCGGAGGTTCGGTCTATGGCTACACCTTC
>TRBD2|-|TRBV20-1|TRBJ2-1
CSAKDPTSGRLNEQFF
TGCAGTGCTAAGGATCCGACTAGCGGGAGATTGAATGAGCAGTTCTTC
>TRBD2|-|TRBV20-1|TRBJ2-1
CSARGGSPQSYNEQFF
TGCAGTGCTAGAGGCGGGAGCCCCCAATCTTACAATGAGCAGTTCTTC
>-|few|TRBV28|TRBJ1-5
CASSIPGQGNQPQHF
TGTGCCAGCAGTATCCCGGGACAAGGCAATCAGCCCCAGCATTTT
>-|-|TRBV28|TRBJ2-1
CASSLSRFNEQFF
TGTGCCAGCAGTTTAAGCAGATTCAATGAGCAGTTCTTC
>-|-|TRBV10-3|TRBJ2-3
CATQGPSSTQYF
TGTGCCACGCAAGGACCCTCTTCGACGCAGTATTTT
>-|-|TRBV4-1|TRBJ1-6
CASSNPRAQLNSPLHF
TGCGCCAGCAGCAACCCCCGGGCACAGTTAAATTCACCCCTCCACTTT
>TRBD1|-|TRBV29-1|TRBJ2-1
CSVAEQHNTGDPHNEQFF
TGCAGCGTTGCGGAGCAACATAATACAGGGGACCCCCACAATGAGCAGTTCTTC
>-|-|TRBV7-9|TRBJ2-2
CASSLGVAALTGELFF
TGTGCCAGCAGCTTAGGGGTAGCGGCCTTGACCGGGGAGCTGTTTTTT
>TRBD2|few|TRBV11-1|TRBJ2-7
CASSLTGLEPGISGIINYEQYF
TGTGCCAGCAGCTTGACTGGATTGGAACCCGGAATAAGCGGGATTATCAACTACGAGCAGTACTTC
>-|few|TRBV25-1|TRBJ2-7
CASSGGNYYEQYF
TGTGCCAGCAGTGGGGGGAATTACTACGAGCAGTACTTC
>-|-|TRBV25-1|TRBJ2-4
CASSGVSGGAKNIQYF
TGTGCCAGCAGTGGGGTTTCTGGGGGGGCCAAAAACATTCAGTACTTC
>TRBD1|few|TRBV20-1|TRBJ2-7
CSARETGGHEQYF
TGCAGTGCTAGGGAGACAGGGGGGCACGAGCAGTACTTC
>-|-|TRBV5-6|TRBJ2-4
CASSPRQEDSGKNIQYF
TGTGCCAGCAGCCCCCGACAGGAAGATAGTGGCAAAAACATTCAGTACTTC
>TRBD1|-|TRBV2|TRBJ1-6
CASRSSGQGVSYNSPLHF
TGTGCCAGCAGATCGTCGGGACAGGGTGTGTCCTATAATTCACCCCTCCACTTT
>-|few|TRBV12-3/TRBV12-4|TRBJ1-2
CASSFRDKTRAGYTF
TGTGCCAGCAGTTTTAGGGACAAGACAAGGGCTGGCTACACCTTC
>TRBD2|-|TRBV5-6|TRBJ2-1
CASSLARGVGTRGYNEQFF
TGTGCCAGCAGCTTGGCGAGGGGGGTCGGGACTAGAGGGTACAATGAGCAGTTCTTC
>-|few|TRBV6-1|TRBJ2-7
CASSAAGSLGEQYF
TGTGCCAGCAGTGCCGCAGGGAGTTTAGGCGAGCAGTACTTC
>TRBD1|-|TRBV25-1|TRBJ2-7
CASSEYIRRQGTYNEQYF
TGTGCCAGCAGTGAATATATTCGCCGACAGGGTACCTACAATGAGCAGTACTTC
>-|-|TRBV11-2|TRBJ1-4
CASSLETAELFF
TGTGCCAGCAGCTTAGAGACGGCGGAACTGTTTTTT
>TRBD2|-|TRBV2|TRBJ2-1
CASRSSGGALNEQFF
TGTGCCAGCAGGAGTAGCGGGGGGGCCCTCAATGAGCAGTTCTTC
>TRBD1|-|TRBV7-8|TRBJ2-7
CASSLATGNYEQYF
TGTGCCAGCAGCTTGGCGACAGGGAACTACGAGCAGTACTTC
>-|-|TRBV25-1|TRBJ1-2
CASSVPGMNYGYTF
TGTGCCAGCAGTGTACCGGGGATGAACTATGGCTACACCTTC
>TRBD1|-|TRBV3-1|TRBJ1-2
CASSHADRDVRGYTF
TGTGCCAGCAGCCACGCCGACAGGGACGTACGTGGCTACACCTTC
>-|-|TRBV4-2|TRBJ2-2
CASSPGRGANTGELFF
TGTGCCAGCAGCCCCGGTAGGGGGGCGAACACCGGGGAGTTGTTTTTT
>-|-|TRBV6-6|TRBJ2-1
CASSSIPGTYNEQFF
TGTGCCAGCAGTTCAATCCCAGGGACCTACAATGAGCAGTTCTTC